One sample yielded the 11 T cell receptor beta chains listed below, sequenced in a study of blood T cells in healthy people across ages. PCR was performed a second time for roughly 7 to 11 cycles using a sample-barcoded 5' primer and a J-beta primer mix. TCRdb independently ran MiXCR on the 5' RACE reads; one entry per CDR3 protein. The sample records 700,000 to 1,000,000 distinct CDR3 sequences, roughly 44% being singletons. Sample: blood. These receptors all come from a man in his fifties or sixties in good health.

The CDR3: CASSSTGGGGGTQYF. The CDR3 region has the DNA TGTGCCAGCAGCTCAACAGGAGGGGGTGGAGGTACGCAGTATTTT. The chain couples TRBV9 to TRBJ2-3; D is possibly TRBD1 or TRBD2 (6 bases each). V shed 4 bases and J shed 8 bases, with 20 bases lying between them. CDR1 and CDR2 (germline): SGDLS, YYNGEE. CDR3 length equals 15 residues.

This clonotype has only a few counts. The chain combines TRBV30 with TRBJ2-1; a weak D match, TRBD1 (6 bases). The CDR3 loop spans 15 amino acids. The germline CDR1 and CDR2 sequences are GTSNPN and SVGIG (reference sequence). V dropped 2 bases and J dropped 8 bases, with 19 bases sitting between them. The CDR3 sequence is CAWSLGQPGGDEQFF. CDR3 in DNA: TGTGCCTGGAGTTTAGGACAGCCGGGTGGGGATGAGCAGTTCTTC.

This clonotype has ten or more counts. As DNA, the CDR3 is TGCAGCGTTCGACGGGGGTACGAGCAGTACTTC. Protein: CSVRRGYEQYF. The rearrangement links TRBV29-1 to TRBJ2-7; D might be TRBD2 (6 bases). The CDR3 has 11 amino acids. V lost 5 bases, J lost 4 bases, and 9 bases lay in between. Germline CDR1 and CDR2: SQVTM and ANQGSEA.

This rearrangement joins TRBV6-2 or TRBV6-3 to TRBJ1-2, with 8 bases fitting TRBD1. Trimming removed 6 bases from V and 8 bases from J; junction bases left unmatched: 5. Germline V CDR1 and CDR2: MNHEY, SVGEGT. CDR3 length equals 12 residues. CDR3 sequence: CASRSGGEGYTF. CDR3 coding DNA: TGTGCCAGCAGGTCAGGGGGCGAAGGCTACACCTTC.

In this sample, this clonotype turned up a few times. The rearrangement links TRBV10-3 to TRBJ1-2, with D possibly being TRBD1 (6 bases). Between the trimmed V and J ends, which lost 0 bases and 4 bases, there was a span of 12 bases. This CDR3 is 15 amino acids long. Germline CDR1 ENHRY, CDR2 SYGVKD. CDR3 region: CAISESGRGPYGYTF. The CDR3 bases are TGTGCCATCAGTGAGTCGGGCAGGGGACCCTATGGCTACACCTTC.

V gene TRBV24-1 combines with J gene TRBJ2-4, with 11 bases identical to TRBD2. The closer fit of TRBJ2-7 to the DNA end suggests the J call may be wrong. Per germline, CDR1 KGHDR and CDR2 SFDVKD. The CDR3 covers 16 residues. The CDR3 DNA reads TGTGCCACCAGTGATACCACTAGCGGGGGTTTCTACGAGCAGTACTTC. Its translation: CATSDTTSGGFYEQYF.

This rearrangement joins TRBV7-3 to TRBJ2-3, with TRBD1 identical over 8 bases. In germline, CDR1 is SGHTA, CDR2 FQGTGA. The J segment lost 1 base and the V segment lost 5 bases, leaving 5 bases of the junction unmatched. This CDR3 spans 15 amino acids. CDR3 region: CASSAGGAGTDTQYF. DNA for the CDR3: TGTGCCAGCAGCGCAGGGGGCGCCGGCACAGATACGCAGTATTTT.

This chain uses TRBV20-1 with TRBJ1-2, with 10 bases matching TRBD1. The V and J ends lost 0 bases and 7 bases, in that order; junction bases with no gene match: 5. The CDR3 loop spans 14 amino acids. Germline V gives CDR1 DFQATT, CDR2 SNEGSKA (reference sequence). The CDR3 loop is CSARDSDRGPGYTF. CDR3 in DNA: TGCAGTGCTAGAGATTCTGACAGGGGGCCTGGCTACACCTTC.

In its sample, this clonotype was seen a few times. This sequence joins TRBV24-1 and TRBJ2-1; possibly TRBD1 for D (6 bases). This CDR3 spans 14 amino acids. Germline V lookup: CDR1 KGHDR, CDR2 SFDVKD. Between the trimmed V and J ends, which lost 3 bases and 10 bases, there was a span of 15 bases. The CDR3 region has the DNA TGTGCCACCAGTGATAGAACAGGGCCCAGGGAGCAGTTCTTC. It yields the protein CATSDRTGPREQFF.

This clonotype has more than one count but fewer than ten. The CDR3 here is CASSPPGSGGYEQYF. The DNA for the CDR3 is TGTGCCAGCAGTCCCCCCGGTAGCGGGGGCTACGAGCAGTACTTC. The V gene is TRBV12-3 or TRBV12-4, the J gene TRBJ2-7; 9 bases are shared with TRBD2. CDR3 length: 15 amino acids. Trimming removed 5 bases from V and 3 bases from J; junction bases left unmatched: 8.

This clonotype has a handful of counts. V gene TRBV6-2 or TRBV6-3 combines with J gene TRBJ1-1; 8 nucleotides line up with TRBD1. Germline values: CDR1 MNHEY, CDR2 SVGEGT. CDR3 size: 14 residues. Trimming removed 6 bases from V and 5 bases from J; junction bases left unmatched: 8. This chain's CDR3 is CASRRQGLWTEAFF. CDR3 sequence (DNA): TGTGCCAGCAGAAGACAGGGGTTGTGGACTGAAGCTTTCTTT.